The next 17 T cell receptor beta chains were all read from a single sample in a study of cytomegalovirus exposure and HLA in healthy donors. The PCR contained 60 Vbeta and 13 Jbeta primers. Clones were sequenced by immunoSEQ multiplex PCR, and TCRdb holds only the in-frame ones, with some missing. The sample includes approximately 190,000 clones, approximately 82% of them seen just once. The sequenced sample consisted of PBMCs. The receptors derive from a woman aged 18-35 years in good health and CMV-seropositive.

The chain employs TRBV7-2 and TRBJ1-1; 10 nucleotides align to TRBD1. Trimming at V came to 0 bases and at J to 11 bases, leaving 12 bases not matched to a gene. The CDR3 has 16 amino acids. The germline V gene has CDR1 SGHTA and CDR2 FQGNSA. For the CDR3, the DNA is TGTGCCAGCAGCTTAGCGCAGAGACAGGGGGCACCGGGGGCTTTCTTT. Translation: CASSLAQRQGAPGAFF. The complete variable domain, with remaining parts taken from reference TRBV7-2 and TRBJ1-1, reads GAGVSQSPSNKVTEKGKDVELRCDPISGHTALYWYRQSLGQGLEFLIYFQGNSAPDKSGLPSDRFSAERTGGSVSTLTIQRTQQEDSAVYLCASSLAQRQGAPGAFFGQGTRLTVV.

The chain links TRBV25-1 to TRBJ2-3, with D possibly being TRBD1 (6 bases). The CDR3 is made up of 13 amino acids. Germline lookup yields CDR1 MGHDK and CDR2 SYGVNS. V lost 2 bases and J 4 bases, leaving 7 bases between the germline ends. In nucleotides, the CDR3 is TGTGCCAGCAGTGAAACAGGGTCAGATACGCAGTATTTT. Encoded protein: CASSETGSDTQYF.

The rearrangement joins TRBV19 to TRBJ1-2, with TRBD1 matching 10 bases. The germline gives CDR1 LNHDA, CDR2 SQIVND (reference sequence). The CDR3 sequence is 16 residues long. Trimming cost V 8 bases and J 2 bases; bases outside gene matches: 11. The CDR3: CASQTVGTGANYGYTF. CDR3 coding DNA: TGTGCCAGTCAGACCGTTGGGACAGGGGCAAACTATGGCTACACCTTC.

The gene calls are TRBV2 and TRBJ2-7; D possibly corresponds to TRBD2 (7 bases). Germline assignment: CDR1 SNHLY and CDR2 FYNNEI. Between the trimmed V and J ends, which lost 6 bases and 1 base, there was a span of 16 bases. This CDR3 comprises 15 residues. CDR3 in DNA: TGTGCCAGCAGGGGTGGGGGGGCGGAATCCTACGAGCAGTACTTC. Amino acids: CASRGGGAESYEQYF.

This rearrangement joins TRBV30 to TRBJ2-7, with 12 bases matching TRBD1. The germline V gene encodes CDR1 GTSNPN and CDR2 SVGIG (reference sequence). The CDR3 has 14 amino acids. The V and J ends lost 5 bases and 4 bases, in that order; junction bases with no gene match: 6. CDR3 DNA sequence: TGTGCCTGGGAGGGACAGGGGGCTGGGTACGAGCAGTACTTC. The encoded protein is CAWEGQGAGYEQYF.

This rearrangement joins TRBV27 to TRBJ1-2; perhaps TRBD1 as D (6 bases). Germline assignment: CDR1 MNHEY and CDR2 SMNVEV (reference sequence). V was clipped by 8 bases and J by 10 bases, with 29 bases between them. The CDR3 covers 16 residues. The CDR3 spells CASRGPHTGQVGVYTF. CDR3 DNA sequence: TGTGCCAGCCGGGGCCCCCATACAGGGCAAGTGGGTGTCTACACCTTC.

The rearrangement uses TRBV6-4 and TRBJ2-3; D perhaps matches TRBD2 (5 bases). V lost 0 bases to trimming and J lost 4 bases, with 14 bases between them. CDR3 length: 16 amino acids. Germline values: CDR1 MRHNA, CDR2 SNTAGT. The CDR3 reads CASSDSREGGSDTQYF. CDR3 bases: TGTGCCAGCAGTGACTCGAGAGAGGGCGGGTCAGATACGCAGTATTTT.

Here the CDR3 reads CSATSPREQFF. Here the CDR3 DNA reads TGCAGTGCTACTTCTCCGCGTGAGCAGTTCTTC. The chain uses TRBV20-1 and TRBJ2-1; D is ambiguous. V shed 4 bases and J shed 9 bases, with 10 bases lying between them. Germline V gene sequence: CDR1 DFQATT, CDR2 SNEGSKA (reference sequence). This CDR3 region has 11 residues.

This clone has a handful of counts. The chain uses TRBV7-7 and TRBJ2-6; D unresolved. Germline CDR1 and CDR2: SSHAT and FNYEAQ (reference sequence). The CDR3 is 15 residues long. V was clipped by 1 base and J by 2 bases, with 6 bases between them. In DNA form, the CDR3 reads TGTGCCAGCAGCTTAGGTCTCCCTGGGGCCAACGTCCTGACTTTC. Amino acids: CASSLGLPGANVLTF.

The chain combines TRBV7-6 with TRBJ2-1, with 10 bases that match TRBD2. The CDR3 runs to 16 residues. The germline gives CDR1 SGHVS, CDR2 FNYEAQ. The ends lost 1 base at V and 4 bases at J; junction bases unmatched: 4. CDR3 protein: CASSLGVAGGYNEQFF. In DNA, the CDR3 is TGTGCCAGCAGCTTAGGTGTAGCGGGGGGTTACAATGAGCAGTTCTTC. Full variable domain (outside the CDR3, taken from reference TRBV7-6 and TRBJ2-1): GAGVSQSPRYKVTKRGQDVALRCDPISGHVSLYWYRQALGQGPEFLTYFNYEAQQDKSGLPNDRFSAERPEGSISTLTIQRTEQRDSAMYRCASSLGVAGGYNEQFFGPGTRLTVL.

This chain connects TRBV9 to TRBJ2-7; D possibly corresponds to TRBD1 (8 bases). The CDR3 is made up of 15 amino acids. Trimming removed 0 bases at V and 2 bases at J, with 12 bases between. CDR1 and CDR2 (germline): SGDLS, YYNGEE. CDR3 in DNA: TGTGCCAGCAGCGTAGGAACAGGGGGGGCCTACGAGCAGTACTTC. It codes for CASSVGTGGAYEQYF.

This rearrangement joins TRBV5-1 to TRBJ2-5, with 7 bases that match TRBD2. The CDR3 covers 14 residues. After removal of 3 bases from V and 4 bases from J, the junction contained 6 bases not matched to a gene. Germline CDR1 and CDR2: SGHRS and YFSETQ. Written as DNA, the CDR3 is TGCGCCAGCAGCTGGGAGGGGAGGGGAGAGACCCAGTACTTC. Translating gives CASSWEGRGETQYF. Combining the CDR3 with reference TRBV5-1 and TRBJ2-5 gives the whole variable domain KAGVTQTPRYLIKTRGQQVTLSCSPISGHRSVSWYQQTPGQGLQFLFEYFSETQRNKGNFPGRFSGRQFSNSRSEMNVSTLELGDSALYLCASSWEGRGETQYFGPGTRLLVL.

The chain carries TRBV6-1 and TRBJ1-6; no clear D. With 7 bases removed from V and 6 bases from J, the gap between germline ends came to 10 bases. The germline V gene encodes CDR1 MNHNS and CDR2 SASEGT. The CDR3 loop spans 13 amino acids. This chain's CDR3 is CASITQSNSPLHF. The CDR3 region has the DNA TGTGCCAGCATAACGCAGTCTAATTCACCCCTCCACTTT.

The chain has TRBV9 and TRBJ1-1; TRBD1 aligns across 7 bases. The length of the CDR3 is 16 residues. The J segment lost 1 base and the V segment lost 2 bases, leaving 8 bases of the junction unmatched. Germline V gene lookup returns CDR1 SGDLS and CDR2 YYNGEE. CDR3 coding DNA: TGTGCCAGCAGCGTTGGGCAGGGGGGTGGGAACACTGAAGCTTTCTTT. It encodes CASSVGQGGGNTEAFF.

The chain combines TRBV9 with TRBJ2-3; D is unresolved. This CDR3 has 12 residues. The V end was cut by 3 bases, the J end by 2 bases, with 4 bases between. Germline values: CDR1 SGDLS, CDR2 YYNGEE. Written as DNA, the CDR3 is TGTGCCAGCAGCGATATCACAGATACGCAGTATTTT. As protein: CASSDITDTQYF.

In nucleotides, the CDR3 is TGCGCCAGCAGCTTTGAGTTTGACGTCGGGACTGGAAAAGATGGCTACACCTTC. Translation gives CASSFEFDVGTGKDGYTF. The chain combines TRBV5-1 with TRBJ1-2; maybe TRBD1 (5 bases). The CDR3 runs 18 residues. V was pared by 2 bases and J by 6 bases, with 26 bases between. CDR1 SGHRS and CDR2 YFSETQ come from the germline V gene.

This rearrangement joins TRBV12-5 to TRBJ2-1; 10 bases are a match to TRBD2. Germline assignment: CDR1 LGHNT and CDR2 FRNRAP. CDR3 length: 21 amino acids. V lost 5 bases to trimming and J lost 0 bases; unmatched junction nucleotides: 19. CDR3 nucleotides: TGTGCTAGTGGTCCAGGGGTCCAAACTAGCGGGGCTTCGAGCTCCTACAATGAGCAGTTCTTC. Amino acid sequence: CASGPGVQTSGASSSYNEQFF.